The rows below give T cell receptor beta chains drawn from one sample of a study of blood T cell repertoires in COVID-19. Assay used: immunoSEQ multiplex PCR; TCRdb lists only in-frame clones, some missing. The repertoire has some 180,000 clones, 88% of them found once; the top ten carry around 1.9%. The specimen sequenced was peripheral blood. The receptors originated from a man aged 50 to 59 who had recovered from COVID-19. Each CDR3 is given with its conserved first and last residue. D genes are given only for firm matches.

v_call: TRBV19
d_call: -
j_call: TRBJ2-2
cdr3_aa: CASSDRDTGELFF

v_call: TRBV12-3/TRBV12-4
d_call: TRBD1
j_call: TRBJ2-5
cdr3_aa: CASMYRGVKTQYF

v_call: TRBV6-5
d_call: -
j_call: TRBJ1-2
cdr3_aa: CASSYQFNYGYTF

v_call: TRBV2
d_call: -
j_call: TRBJ2-7
cdr3_aa: CASSVRGNSYEQYF

v_call: TRBV2
d_call: -
j_call: TRBJ2-7
cdr3_aa: CASSEALIRPKGDF

v_call: TRBV5-1
d_call: -
j_call: TRBJ2-5
cdr3_aa: CASSLPEETQYF

v_call: TRBV7-3
d_call: TRBD1
j_call: TRBJ1-1
cdr3_aa: CASSLQGQGVTEAFF

v_call: TRBV7-9
d_call: -
j_call: TRBJ1-6
cdr3_aa: CASSETQGAPLHF

v_call: TRBV10-3
d_call: TRBD2
j_call: TRBJ2-5
cdr3_aa: CAIRSERETETQYF

v_call: TRBV19
d_call: -
j_call: TRBJ2-2
cdr3_aa: CASSSLPGYGELFF

v_call: TRBV5-5
d_call: -
j_call: TRBJ1-1
cdr3_aa: CASSLGTETEAFF

v_call: TRBV12-5
d_call: TRBD1
j_call: TRBJ1-2
cdr3_aa: CASGLPTGTGFYGYTF

v_call: TRBV3-1/TRBV3-2
d_call: -
j_call: TRBJ2-7
cdr3_aa: CASSQDHYEQYF

v_call: TRBV9
d_call: TRBD1
j_call: TRBJ2-7
cdr3_aa: CASSVGTGVWEQYF

v_call: TRBV3-1/TRBV3-2
d_call: TRBD1
j_call: TRBJ1-1
cdr3_aa: CASSQGDSSNTEAFF

v_call: TRBV27
d_call: TRBD2
j_call: TRBJ2-5
cdr3_aa: CASSLRLAGVRGQETQYF